Here is one T cell receptor (beta chain) with its context. No antigen is known for it. No per-base quality is available; no much larger clone lies one base away. CDR1 and CDR2, per the germline V gene, are SQVTM and ANQGSEA. Its CDR3 holds 12 amino acids, cysteine through phenylalanine. Only CDR3 DNA is held: 36 bases, read in frame from base 1. Trimming at the junction amounts to 4 bases on V and 5 bases on J, and the germline ends lie 12 bases apart. Peripheral blood CD8+ and CD4+ T cells from healthy donors, Susac syndrome patients and multiple sclerosis patients were profiled using high-throughput TCR beta sequencing. The multiple sclerosis controls were treatment-naive patients who had stable or active relapsing-remitting disease and met the revised McDonald criteria. Bulk CD8+ and CD4+ T cells were purified by magnetic negative isolation, whereas CD8+ TEMRA cells were enriched by FACS. Blood was collected in EDTA tubes and processed within 24 hours, with PBMCs isolated through density gradient centrifugation. PBMCs intended for TCR sequencing were cryopreserved in liquid nitrogen and thawed later in a water bath at 37 degrees C. The sorted or isolated CD4+, CD8+ and CD8+ TEMRA cells had a purity of 90% or higher.

The data were obtained in a study of CD8 T cells in Susac syndrome (dated by TCRdb to between 2018 and 2021). For context, the study as a whole: The study used repertoire sequencing to test whether antigen drove CD8+ T cell activation and differentiation in Susac syndrome. Clonality of the CD8+ T cell repertoire was compared between roughly 13 healthy donors, roughly 14 Susac syndrome patients and approximately 16 multiple sclerosis patients.

Points the paper makes about the study in general: The TCR sequencing and HLA analysis was acknowledged to have included a relatively small number of individuals.

RNA was extracted with the RNeasy kit and about 0.5 to 1 ug was reverse transcribed using random hexamers. TCR beta CDR3 regions were amplified with the immunoSEQ multiplex PCR assay covering 54 Vbeta and 13 Jbeta segments. Bias from PCR amplification was corrected by using a synthetic template baseline for primer optimization and for computational correction. Regarding the original processing steps: Only productive sequences were kept, with reads annotated to V, D and J genes according to IMGT and analyzed in immunoSEQ Analyzer. Clonality was computed as one minus Shannon entropy normalized by log2 of the number of productive unique sequences. For each patient and control, public and private clones were evaluated within the 100 most prevalent clones. Clones were defined as Susac-specific when absent from the healthy and MS cohorts, from 1052 published viral clones and from other ImmuneACCESS disease sequences. Through fastp at Q25 and MiXCR, TCRdb rebuilt clones from the public reads, retaining in-frame beta chains. Entries are consolidated by CDR3 protein sequence, retaining the most common genes and DNA. Here the V and J calls rest on TCRdb's processing, not on the authors' analysis. For this sample the table gives about 430,000 distinct CDR3 sequences, of which approximately 89% were detected only once. The ten largest clones represent 0.12% of the sample.

The origin of this receptor is a human donor with multiple sclerosis. The sequenced material came from CD8+ T cells from PBMCs. The sequence is built from TRBV29-1 and TRBJ2-7; no confident D gene assignment can be made. The DNA sequence reads TGCAGCGTTGTCGAGTCGGTGAACGAGCAGTACTTC. The resulting protein is CSVVESVNEQYF.